The T cell receptor (beta chain) under discussion was sequenced for a study of molecular identifiers for immune sequencing clone quantification. Whole-study context: Five portions were made in replicates from RNA of roughly 20,000 or 100,000 naive CD8 cells, and four underwent sequencing. Whole-study results and caveats: Jurkat TCR RNA that was spiked in from one cell was reportedly detectable among around 1 million naive cells.

This clonotype was observed at least ten times. Its cognate antigen is unknown. The authors built bulk TCR libraries by previously described methods with listed TCR primers. TCRdb fed the PCR reads into MiXCR, producing one record per CDR3 protein. The data contain about 40,000 distinct CDR3 sequences, more than 20% of them singletons. The CDR3 length is 15 residues. Per the germline V gene, CDR1 is MNHEY and CDR2 is SVGAGI. With 5 bases removed from V and 0 bases from J, the gap between germline ends came to 14 bases. This TCR was sampled from a human donor in good health. Some libraries in this study had Jurkat cell RNA spiked in. The V call is TRBV6-5, the J call TRBJ2-7; D is perhaps TRBD2 (5 bases). The sequenced sample consisted of naive CD8+ T cells from blood, with Jurkat cell RNA spiked in. The subset: FACS-sorted CD8+CD4-CCR7+CD45RA+ naive T cells. CDR3 amino acids: CASSPIPEDSYEQYF. The CDR3 DNA reads TGTGCCAGCAGTCCTATCCCGGAGGACTCCTACGAGCAGTACTTC.